The rows below give T cell receptor beta chains drawn from one sample of a study of cytomegalovirus exposure and HLA in healthy donors. TCRdb's copy holds only in-frame clones and misses some; the assay was immunoSEQ multiplex PCR. The top ten hold 3.2% of the sample, which has more than 80,000 clones, roughly three fifths seen once. The sequenced material came from PBMCs. These receptor sequences come from a man in his sixties in good health and CMV-seronegative. The CDR3 runs from the conserved cysteine through the conserved F or W. Each record gives: D gene, V gene, J gene, clone size, CDR3 DNA, CDR3 protein. D genes are given only for firm matches. For some rows the clone size is stated as once, few or many, or as a class when expanded; others skip it.

d_gene: TRBD1
v_gene: TRBV5-4
j_gene: TRBJ1-1
abundance: NA
CDR3nt: TGTGCCAGCACCGGGACAGTGAACACTGAAGCTTTCTTT
CDR3aa: CASTGTVNTEAFF

d_gene: TRBD1
v_gene: TRBV28
j_gene: TRBJ2-2
abundance: NA
CDR3nt: TGTGCCAGCAGTTTCGACAGGGGGCCGGGCACCGGGGAGCTGTTTTTT
CDR3aa: CASSFDRGPGTGELFF

d_gene: TRBD1
v_gene: TRBV5-1
j_gene: TRBJ1-1
abundance: NA
CDR3nt: TGCGCCAGCAGCTTAGGGACAGGGAGGACTGAAGCTTTCTTT
CDR3aa: CASSLGTGRTEAFF

d_gene: TRBD1
v_gene: TRBV28
j_gene: TRBJ1-5
abundance: NA
CDR3nt: TGTGCCAGCAGTCACGGACAGGCAAGGGGGAATCAGCCCCAGCATTTT
CDR3aa: CASSHGQARGNQPQHF

d_gene: NA
v_gene: TRBV28
j_gene: TRBJ2-7
abundance: NA
CDR3nt: TGTGCCAGCAGTCCGACAGGATCCTACGAGCAGTACTTC
CDR3aa: CASSPTGSYEQYF

d_gene: NA
v_gene: TRBV7-3
j_gene: TRBJ2-6
abundance: NA
CDR3nt: TGTGCCAGCAGTTTTCAGGGATCTGGGGCCAACGTCCTGACTTTC
CDR3aa: CASSFQGSGANVLTF

d_gene: TRBD2
v_gene: TRBV2
j_gene: TRBJ2-3
abundance: once
CDR3nt: TGTGCCAGTACAACGAGCGGGAGCCCTTTAGGTACGCAGTATTTT
CDR3aa: CASTTSGSPLGTQYF

d_gene: TRBD1
v_gene: TRBV18
j_gene: TRBJ1-1
abundance: few
CDR3nt: TGTGCCAGCTCACCACCCTCCAGGGGGCCCACTGAAGCTTTCTTT
CDR3aa: CASSPPSRGPTEAFF

d_gene: TRBD2
v_gene: TRBV2
j_gene: TRBJ2-3
abundance: NA
CDR3nt: TGTGCCAGCCTAGCGGGGGGGACAGATACGCAGTATTTT
CDR3aa: CASLAGGTDTQYF

d_gene: TRBD1
v_gene: TRBV4-2
j_gene: TRBJ1-1
abundance: NA
CDR3nt: TGTGCCAGCAGCCAAGAAGGGACAGGGGGCGGGACTGAAGCTTTCTTT
CDR3aa: CASSQEGTGGGTEAFF

d_gene: TRBD2
v_gene: TRBV28
j_gene: TRBJ2-3
abundance: NA
CDR3nt: TGTGCCAGCAGGCAAAGCGGGGGTCACACAGATACGCAGTATTTT
CDR3aa: CASRQSGGHTDTQYF

d_gene: NA
v_gene: TRBV4-1
j_gene: TRBJ2-4
abundance: NA
CDR3nt: TGCGCCAGCAGCCAAGATCTGGTTAACTCGCCGTACTTC
CDR3aa: CASSQDLVNSPYF

d_gene: TRBD1
v_gene: TRBV18
j_gene: TRBJ2-3
abundance: NA
CDR3nt: TGTGCCAGCTCACCGTTGACAGGGGGCGCTTCGACAGATACGCAGTATTTT
CDR3aa: CASSPLTGGASTDTQYF

d_gene: NA
v_gene: TRBV5-4
j_gene: TRBJ2-2
abundance: NA
CDR3nt: TGTGCCAGCAGCTTTACGGGGAACACCGGGGAGCTGTTTTTT
CDR3aa: CASSFTGNTGELFF